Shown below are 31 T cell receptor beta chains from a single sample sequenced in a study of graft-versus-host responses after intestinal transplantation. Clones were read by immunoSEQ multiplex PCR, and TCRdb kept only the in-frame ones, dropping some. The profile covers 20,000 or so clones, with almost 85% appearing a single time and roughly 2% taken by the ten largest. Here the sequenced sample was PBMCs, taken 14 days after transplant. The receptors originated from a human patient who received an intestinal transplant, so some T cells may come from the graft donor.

The CDR3 region is CASSPDWNYGYTF. CDR3 DNA sequence: TGTGCCAGCAGTCCTGACTGGAACTATGGCTACACCTTC. V usage is TRBV6-1 and J usage is TRBJ1-2; no clear D gene. The V end was cut by 5 bases, the J end by 2 bases, with 9 bases between. Germline CDR1 MNHNS, CDR2 SASEGT. CDR3 length: 13 residues.

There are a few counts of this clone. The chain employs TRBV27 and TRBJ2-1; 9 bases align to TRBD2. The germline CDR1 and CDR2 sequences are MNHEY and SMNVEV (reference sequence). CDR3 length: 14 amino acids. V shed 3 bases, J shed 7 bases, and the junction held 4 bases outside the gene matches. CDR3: CASSLASGTNEQFF. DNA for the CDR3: TGTGCCAGCAGTTTGGCTAGCGGGACTAATGAGCAGTTCTTC.

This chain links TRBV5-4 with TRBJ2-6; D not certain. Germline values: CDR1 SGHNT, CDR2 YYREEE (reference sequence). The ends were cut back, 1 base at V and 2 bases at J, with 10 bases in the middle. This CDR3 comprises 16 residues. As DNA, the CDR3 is TGTGCCAGCAGCTTGATGGTATCTCCTGGGGCCAACGTCCTGACTTTC. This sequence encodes CASSLMVSPGANVLTF.

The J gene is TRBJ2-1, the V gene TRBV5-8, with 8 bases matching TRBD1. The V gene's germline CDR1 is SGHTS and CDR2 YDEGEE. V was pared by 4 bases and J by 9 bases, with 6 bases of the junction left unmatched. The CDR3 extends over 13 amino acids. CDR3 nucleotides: TGTGCCAGCAGCCCGCCGGACAGGGCTGAGCAGTTCTTC. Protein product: CASSPPDRAEQFF. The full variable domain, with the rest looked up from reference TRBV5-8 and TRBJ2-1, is EAGVTQSPTHLIKTRGQQATLRCSPISGHTSVYWYQQALGLGLQFLLWYDEGEERNRGNFPPRFSGRQFPNYSSELNVNALELEDSALYLCASSPPDRAEQFFGPGTRLTVL.

The CDR3 sequence: CASSSLTGRSSGANVLTF. The CDR3 nucleotides read TGCGCCAGCAGCTCCCTTACGGGACGATCCTCTGGGGCCAACGTCCTGACTTTC. The chain combines TRBV5-1 with TRBJ2-6; D is perhaps TRBD1 or TRBD2 (5 bases each). CDR3 size: 18 residues. Per the germline V gene, CDR1 is SGHRS and CDR2 is YFSETQ. V lost 3 bases and J 0 bases, leaving 16 bases between the germline ends.

DNA for the CDR3: TGTGCCAGCAGTTACGCCTCGACAGGCGGCGAGCAGTACTTC. It encodes CASSYASTGGEQYF. The chain carries TRBV6-5 and TRBJ2-7; TRBD1 might be the D (6 bases). The ends were cut back, 2 bases at V and 6 bases at J, with 14 bases in the middle. The CDR3 extends over 14 amino acids. The germline gives CDR1 MNHEY, CDR2 SVGAGI.

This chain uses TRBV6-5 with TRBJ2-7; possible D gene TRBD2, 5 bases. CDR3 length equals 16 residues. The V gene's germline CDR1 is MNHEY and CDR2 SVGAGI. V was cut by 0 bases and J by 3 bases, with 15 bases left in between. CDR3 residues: CASSYSHSSGHYEQYF. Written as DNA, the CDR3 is TGTGCCAGCAGTTACTCCCATAGCAGCGGCCACTACGAGCAGTACTTC.

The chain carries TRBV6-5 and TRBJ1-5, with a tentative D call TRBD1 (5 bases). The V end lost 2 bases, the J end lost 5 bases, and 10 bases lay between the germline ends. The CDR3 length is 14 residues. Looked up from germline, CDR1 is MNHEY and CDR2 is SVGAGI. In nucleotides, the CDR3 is TGTGCCAGCAGTTACGGGGGAAGAGATCAGCCCCAGCATTTT. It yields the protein CASSYGGRDQPQHF.

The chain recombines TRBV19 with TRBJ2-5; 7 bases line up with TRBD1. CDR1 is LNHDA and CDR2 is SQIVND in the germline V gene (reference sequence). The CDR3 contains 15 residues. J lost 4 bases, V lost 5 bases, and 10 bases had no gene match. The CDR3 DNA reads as TGTGCCAGTAGTCCAGATGACAGGGCAGCAGAGACCCAGTACTTC. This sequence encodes CASSPDDRAAETQYF.

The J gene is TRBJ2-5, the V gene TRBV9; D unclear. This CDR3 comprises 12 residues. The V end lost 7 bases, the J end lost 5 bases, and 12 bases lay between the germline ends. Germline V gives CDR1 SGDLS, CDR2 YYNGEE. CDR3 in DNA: TGTGCCAGCCGTCGCGAGGAGGAGACCCAGTACTTC. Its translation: CASRREEETQYF.

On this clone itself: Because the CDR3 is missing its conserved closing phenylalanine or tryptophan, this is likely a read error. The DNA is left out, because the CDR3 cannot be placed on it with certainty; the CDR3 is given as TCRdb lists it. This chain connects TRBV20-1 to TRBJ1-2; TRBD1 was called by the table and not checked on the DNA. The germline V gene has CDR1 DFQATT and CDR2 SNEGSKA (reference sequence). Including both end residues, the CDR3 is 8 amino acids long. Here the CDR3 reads CSARTGGG.

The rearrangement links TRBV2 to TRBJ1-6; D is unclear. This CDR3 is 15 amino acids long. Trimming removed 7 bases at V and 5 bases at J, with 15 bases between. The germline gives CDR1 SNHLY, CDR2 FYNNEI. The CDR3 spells CASKVKARDNSPLHF. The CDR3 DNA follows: TGTGCCAGCAAGGTCAAGGCGAGGGATAATTCACCCCTCCACTTT.

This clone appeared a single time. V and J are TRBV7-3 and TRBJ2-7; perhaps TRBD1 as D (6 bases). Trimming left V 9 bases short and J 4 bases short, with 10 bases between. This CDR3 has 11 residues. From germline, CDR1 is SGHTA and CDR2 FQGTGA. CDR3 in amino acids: CASKQGYEQYF. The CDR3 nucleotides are TGTGCCAGTAAACAGGGATACGAGCAGTACTTC.

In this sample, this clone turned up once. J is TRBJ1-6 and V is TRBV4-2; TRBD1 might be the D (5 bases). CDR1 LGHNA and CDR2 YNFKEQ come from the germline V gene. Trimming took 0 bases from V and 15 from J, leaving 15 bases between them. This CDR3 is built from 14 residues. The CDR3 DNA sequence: TGTGCCAGCAGCCAAGAACAGGCGAACGAGCTCCTCCACTTT. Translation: CASSQEQANELLHF.

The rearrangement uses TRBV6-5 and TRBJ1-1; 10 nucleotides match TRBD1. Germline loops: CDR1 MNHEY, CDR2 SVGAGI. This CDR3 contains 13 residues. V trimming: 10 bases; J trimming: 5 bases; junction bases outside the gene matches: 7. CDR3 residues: CATGQGEYTEAFF. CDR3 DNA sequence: TGTGCCACCGGACAGGGGGAGTATACTGAAGCTTTCTTT.

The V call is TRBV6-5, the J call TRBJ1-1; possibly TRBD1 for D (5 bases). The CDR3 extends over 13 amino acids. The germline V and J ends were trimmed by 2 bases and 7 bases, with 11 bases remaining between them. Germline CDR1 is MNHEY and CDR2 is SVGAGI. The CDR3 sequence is CASSYRGDSEAFF. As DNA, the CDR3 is TGTGCCAGCAGTTACCGGGGCGACAGTGAAGCTTTCTTT.

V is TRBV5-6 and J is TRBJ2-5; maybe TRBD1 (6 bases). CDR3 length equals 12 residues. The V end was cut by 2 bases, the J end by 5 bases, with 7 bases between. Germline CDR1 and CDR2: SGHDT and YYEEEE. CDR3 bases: TGTGCCAGCAGCTTTGACAGGGAGACCCAGTACTTC. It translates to CASSFDRETQYF.

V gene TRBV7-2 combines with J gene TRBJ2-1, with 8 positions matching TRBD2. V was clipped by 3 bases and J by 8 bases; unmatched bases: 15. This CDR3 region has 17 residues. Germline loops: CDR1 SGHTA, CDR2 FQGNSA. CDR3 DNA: TGTGCCAGCAGCTTTCCGTATAAAGGCGGGGGGCCTGATGAGCAGTTCTTC. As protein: CASSFPYKGGGPDEQFF. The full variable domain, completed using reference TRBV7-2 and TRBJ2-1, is GAGVSQSPSNKVTEKGKDVELRCDPISGHTALYWYRQSLGQGLEFLIYFQGNSAPDKSGLPSDRFSAERTGGSVSTLTIQRTQQEDSAVYLCASSFPYKGGGPDEQFFGPGTRLTVL.

The CDR3 region is CAWSKLAGGETQYF. The CDR3 region has the DNA TGTGCCTGGAGTAAGCTAGCGGGAGGGGAGACCCAGTACTTC. This chain uses TRBV30 with TRBJ2-5; 12 positions agree with TRBD2. The CDR3 extends over 14 amino acids. Germline-derived CDR1 and CDR2 are GTSNPN and SVGIG (reference sequence). The ends lost 2 bases at V and 5 bases at J; junction bases unmatched: 3.

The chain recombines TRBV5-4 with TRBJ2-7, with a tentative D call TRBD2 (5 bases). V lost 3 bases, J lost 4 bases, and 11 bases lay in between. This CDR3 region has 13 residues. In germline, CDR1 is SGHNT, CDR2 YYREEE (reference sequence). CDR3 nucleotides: TGTGCCAGCAGCTCCGGGATGGCATACGAGCAGTACTTC. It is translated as CASSSGMAYEQYF.

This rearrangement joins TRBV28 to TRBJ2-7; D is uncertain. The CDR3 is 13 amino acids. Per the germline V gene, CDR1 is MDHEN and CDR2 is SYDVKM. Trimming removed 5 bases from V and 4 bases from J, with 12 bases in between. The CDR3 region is CASSLQIRYEQYF. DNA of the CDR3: TGTGCCAGCAGTCTCCAGATCCGGTACGAGCAGTACTTC. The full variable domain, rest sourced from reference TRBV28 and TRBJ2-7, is DVKVTQSSRYLVKRTGEKVFLECVQDMDHENMFWYRQDPGLGLRLIYFSYDVKMKEKGDIPEGYSVSREKKERFSLILESASTNQTSMYLCASSLQIRYEQYFGPGTRLTVT.

CDR3 sequence: CASISLGTAFYNEQFF. DNA of the CDR3: TGTGCCAGCATCTCACTAGGGACAGCATTTTACAATGAGCAGTTCTTC. The V and J genes are TRBV6-6 and TRBJ2-1; 7 nucleotides agree with TRBD1. The CDR3 spans 16 residues. The germline CDR1 and CDR2 sequences are MNHNY and SVGAGI (reference sequence). The V gene end was trimmed by 7 bases and the J gene end by 4 bases; junction bases not matched to a gene: 13.

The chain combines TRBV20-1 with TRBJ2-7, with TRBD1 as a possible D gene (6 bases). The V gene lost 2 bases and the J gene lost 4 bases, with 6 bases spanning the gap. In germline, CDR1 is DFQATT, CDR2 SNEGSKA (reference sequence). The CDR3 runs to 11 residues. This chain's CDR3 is CSARTGYEQYF. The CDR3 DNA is TGCAGTGCTAGAACAGGGTACGAGCAGTACTTC.

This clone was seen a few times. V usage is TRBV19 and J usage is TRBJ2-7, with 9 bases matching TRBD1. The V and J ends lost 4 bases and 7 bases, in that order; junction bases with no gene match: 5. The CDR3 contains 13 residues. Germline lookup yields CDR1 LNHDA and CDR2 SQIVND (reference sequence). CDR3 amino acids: CASSTDRGTEQYF. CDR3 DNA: TGTGCCAGTAGTACGGACAGGGGAACGGAGCAGTACTTC.

The CDR3 here is CASSFGQTQETQYF. CDR3 bases: TGTGCCAGCTCATTCGGACAGACCCAAGAGACCCAGTACTTC. V usage is TRBV18 and J usage is TRBJ2-5; TRBD1 is a possible D gene (6 bases). Trimming removed 5 bases at V and 1 base at J, with 11 bases between. This CDR3 is built from 14 residues. Germline V gives CDR1 KGHSH, CDR2 LQKENI.

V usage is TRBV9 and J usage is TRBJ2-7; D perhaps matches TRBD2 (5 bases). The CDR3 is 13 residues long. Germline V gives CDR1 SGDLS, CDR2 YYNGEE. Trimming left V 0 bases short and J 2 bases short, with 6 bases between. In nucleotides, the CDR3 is TGTGCCAGCAGCGTAGGCGGGCCCTACGAGCAGTACTTC. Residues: CASSVGGPYEQYF.

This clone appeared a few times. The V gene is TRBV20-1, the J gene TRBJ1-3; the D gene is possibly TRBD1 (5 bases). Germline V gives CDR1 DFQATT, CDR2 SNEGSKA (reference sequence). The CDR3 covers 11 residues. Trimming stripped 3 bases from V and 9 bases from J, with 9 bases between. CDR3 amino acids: CSARGGSTIYF. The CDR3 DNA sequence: TGCAGTGCTAGGGGGGGGAGCACCATATATTTT.

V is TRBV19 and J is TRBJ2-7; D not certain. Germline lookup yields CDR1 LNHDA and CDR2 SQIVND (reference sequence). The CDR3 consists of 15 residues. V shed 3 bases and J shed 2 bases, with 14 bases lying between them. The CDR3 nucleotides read TGTGCCAGTAGTATCCTCCTCACACTACCCTACGAGCAGTACTTC. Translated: CASSILLTLPYEQYF. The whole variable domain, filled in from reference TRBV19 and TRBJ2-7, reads DGGITQSPKYLFRKEGQNVTLSCEQNLNHDAMYWYRQDPGQGLRLIYYSQIVNDFQKGDIAEGYSVSREKKESFPLTVTSAQKNPTAFYLCASSILLTLPYEQYFGPGTRLTVT.

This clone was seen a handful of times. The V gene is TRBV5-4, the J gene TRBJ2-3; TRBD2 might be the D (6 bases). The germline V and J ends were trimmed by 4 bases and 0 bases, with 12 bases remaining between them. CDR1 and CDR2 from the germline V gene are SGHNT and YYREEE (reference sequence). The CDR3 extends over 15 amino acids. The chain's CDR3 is CASSGAGPSTDTQYF. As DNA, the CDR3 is TGTGCCAGCAGCGGGGCGGGGCCTAGCACAGATACGCAGTATTTT.

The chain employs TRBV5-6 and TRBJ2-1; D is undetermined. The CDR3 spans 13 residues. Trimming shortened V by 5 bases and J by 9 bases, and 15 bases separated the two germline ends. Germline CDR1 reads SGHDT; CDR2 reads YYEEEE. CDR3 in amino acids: CASSYGDPAEQFF. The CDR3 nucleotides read TGTGCCAGCAGTTATGGAGATCCGGCTGAGCAGTTCTTC.

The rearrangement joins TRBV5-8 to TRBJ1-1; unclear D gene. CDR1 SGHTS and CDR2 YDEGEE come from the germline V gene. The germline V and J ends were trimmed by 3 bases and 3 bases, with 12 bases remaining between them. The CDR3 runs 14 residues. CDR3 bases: TGTGCCAGCAGCTCCAACAGCGGCTACACTGAAGCTTTCTTT. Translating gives CASSSNSGYTEAFF.